This TCR beta chain was sequenced during a study of T cell responses to AZD1222 COVID-19 vaccine. Study-level information: Pooling of second doses given at about 4 or about 12 weeks was done.

Assay: immunoSEQ multiplex PCR; the TCRdb copy retains only in-frame clones and omits some. The table records some 170,000 clones, 90% to 95% of them present only once. Findings and limits, study-wide: The study reported that nearly half of spike-specific TCRs target unmutated variant regions. The peak T cell response came first, and repertoires were sampled only after it. There were mostly white British donors and more females than males, and clonal diversity was possibly underestimated.

Of note for this clone: Its antigen is undetermined.

The CDR3 is 13 residues long. V dropped 4 bases and J dropped 6; count of bases not matched to a gene: 2. CDR1 and CDR2 from the germline V gene are SGHTS and YDEGEE. This clonotype originated in an adult in good health. This sequence joins TRBV5-8 and TRBJ2-1; 9 bases are shared with TRBD1. The starting material was peripheral blood, obtained on day 0 of AZD1222 vaccination. The CDR3 loop is CASSGDRANEQFF. In DNA form, the CDR3 reads TGTGCCAGCAGCGGGGACAGGGCCAATGAGCAGTTCTTC.